This record looks at one TCR beta chain sequence and its context. This sample is drawn from a study of blood T cell repertoires in COVID-19. In the study overall: The origin of the acute and convalescent COVID-19 samples was the United States, Italy and Spain. From T cells, B-cell-depleted T cells, or PBMCs came the material, which was cDNA or gDNA.

Germline V CDR1 and CDR2: SGDLS, YYNGEE. There are 17 residues in the CDR3. Losses at the gene ends were 4 bases for V and 6 bases for J; bases not matched to a gene: 9. In the original analysis: It was from reference gene primer amplification that nucleated cell counts were estimated. The repertoire was sequenced with immunoSEQ multiplex PCR; TCRdb's copy has only in-frame clones and lacks some. V and J calls and clone size come straight from that table; D and trimming were deduced from the DNA. The sample carries 55,000 or so clones, roughly 80% recorded once. J is TRBJ2-1 and V is TRBV9; 14 bases match TRBD2. The sequenced material came from peripheral blood. This receptor was obtained from a man in his 60s with acute or convalescent COVID-19. The chain's CDR3 is CASSRGTSGGLSNEQFF. The CDR3 DNA reads as TGTGCCAGCAGCCGTGGGACTAGCGGGGGCCTTAGCAATGAGCAGTTCTTC.